This TCR beta chain was captured in a study of post-analysis software for immune sequencing data. Overall study context: Included among the disease courses, which were recorded for the cohort, were relapsing-remitting, secondary progressive and progressive-relapsing multiple sclerosis. Study-wide results and limits: Controls had lower frequencies than patients of roughly five TRBV segments, which included TRBV5-6, TRBV5-1 and TRBV20-1. Those with multiple sclerosis, the patient group, showed significantly lower normalized Chao1 diversity than controls. Strong co-clustering by F measure linked samples that shared a preparation batch.

As for this clonotype: Antigen specificity is unknown.

Trimming stripped 5 bases from V and 3 bases from J, with 8 bases between. Germline CDR1 reads MNHEY; CDR2 reads SVGEGT. The CDR3 runs 12 residues. TCR beta libraries were prepared from cDNA with unique molecular identifiers. There were roughly 1 to 11 million T cells, and around 500,000 cDNA molecules came from them. TCRdb called the PCR reads again in MiXCR, with one record for every CDR3 protein. Here the sample spans roughly 700,000 distinct CDR3 sequences, just under 30% being singletons. Sequences were obtained from blood. The chain employs TRBV6-2 or TRBV6-3 and TRBJ2-7; no firm D call. This clonotype was sampled from a girl aged 10 to 17 with multiple sclerosis. CDR3 sequence (DNA): TGTGCCAGCAGTCCACGATACTACGAGCAGTACTTC. Amino acid sequence: CASSPRYYEQYF.